What follows is one T cell receptor beta chain and its context. Its antigen is still unknown. Distinct nucleotide sequences in the sample also encode this CDR3. These data belong to a study of shared clonotypes between healthy human individuals. The study, taken as a whole, reports: Clonotype sharing levels among donors were expected to vary with sequencing depth. Of the naive CD4 clonotypes, about 5% were shared across several donors.

The CDR3 sequence is 18 residues long. CDR1 is MNHEY and CDR2 is SMNVEV in the germline V gene (reference sequence). Trimming left V 6 bases short and J 0 bases short, with 18 bases between. The data were produced by immunoSEQ multiplex PCR, yet TCRdb's version contains in-frame clones alone and is incomplete. The sample has 600,000 to 750,000 clones, 90% seen once; the top ten hold 34%. The gene calls are TRBV27 and TRBJ2-6; D is undetermined. The sample comprised memory CD8+ T cells from PBMCs. Subset in this sample: CD45RO+ cells pooled with CCR7-negative TemRA cells. The receptor was isolated from a man younger than 35 in good health. Some clones in this sample may be carry-over from other donors' samples. As DNA, the CDR3 is TGTGCCAGCAGCCCCCGGGCAGGACGTACCTCTGGGGCCAACGTCCTGACTTTC. This gives the protein CASSPRAGRTSGANVLTF.